These 17 T cell receptor beta chains came from one sample sequenced in a study of neurological immune-mediated disorders. TCRdb reanalysed the 5' RACE reads using MiXCR and keeps one entry per CDR3 protein. The data contain about 78,000 distinct CDR3 sequences, about 5.2% of them seen just once; the ten biggest clones take up 2% to 2.5%. Sequenced material: PBMCs. The receptors were gathered from a woman in her twenties or thirties with multiple sclerosis.

In this sample, this clonotype turned up many times. The J gene is TRBJ2-4, the V gene TRBV7-8; 9 nucleotides match TRBD1. The CDR3 spans 15 residues. Per the germline V gene, CDR1 is SGHVS and CDR2 is FQNEAQ. With V trimmed by 5 bases and J by 4 bases, 6 bases remained unmatched. This chain's CDR3 is CASSHRQGGKNIQYF. In nucleotides, the CDR3 is TGTGCCAGCAGCCACCGACAGGGGGGGAAAAACATTCAGTACTTC.

This clonotype occurred many times. V is TRBV5-1 and J is TRBJ2-1; weak D call: TRBD1 (5 bases). In germline, CDR1 is SGHRS, CDR2 YFSETQ. The CDR3 sequence is 14 residues long. Trimming cost V 2 bases and J 9 bases, with 15 bases left between them. This CDR3 is CASSLGQGRREQFF. CDR3 sequence (DNA): TGCGCCAGCAGCTTAGGCCAGGGTAGGCGTGAGCAGTTCTTC.

Of note for this clonotype: At one boundary the junction diverges from the germline segment, which might be a read error. The chain links TRBV5-1 to TRBJ2-7, with 7 nucleotides matching TRBD1. The CDR3 runs 17 residues. Germline CDR1 is SGHRS and CDR2 is YFSETQ. The CDR3 loop is CTSSPTHGTVLSYEQYF. CDR3 nucleotides: TGCACCAGCAGCCCAACCCACGGGACAGTCCTGTCCTACGAGCAGTACTTC.

This clonotype has ten or more counts. This chain connects TRBV6-5 to TRBJ2-7; 14 positions agree with TRBD2. The germline V gene has CDR1 MNHEY and CDR2 SVGAGI. Trimming cost V 6 bases and J 3 bases; bases outside gene matches: 4. This CDR3 comprises 15 residues. The CDR3 DNA is TGTGCCAGCAGCCCCGGGACTAGCGGGGGCTACGAGCAGTACGTC. Translating it yields CASSPGTSGGYEQYV.

Ten or more counts support this clonotype. The chain combines TRBV29-1 with TRBJ1-1; no reliable D call. The CDR3 is 13 residues long. Germline V gene data show CDR1 as SQVTM and CDR2 as ANQGSEA. V was shortened by 7 bases and J by 1 base, with 13 bases between the two germline ends. DNA for the CDR3: TGCAGCGCTAGACCGGGAGGGAACACTGAAGCTTTCTTT. Translated: CSARPGGNTEAFF.

This chain joins TRBV18 and TRBJ2-5; no clear D gene. Germline CDR1 KGHSH, CDR2 LQKENI. V gave up 0 bases and J gave up 3 bases, with 2 bases separating them. The CDR3 has 12 amino acids. DNA of the CDR3: TGTGCCAGCTCACCACCTGAAGAGACCCAGTACTTC. Its protein product is CASSPPEETQYF.

This clonotype was seen many times. The chain joins TRBV5-1 to TRBJ1-1; possibly TRBD1 for D (5 bases). Trimming cost V 0 bases and J 6 bases, with 12 bases left between them. There are 14 residues in the CDR3. The germline gives CDR1 SGHRS, CDR2 YFSETQ. CDR3 nucleotides: TGCGCCAGCAGCTTGGGGGGGTGGGGGTCTGAAGCTTTCTTT. It translates to CASSLGGWGSEAFF.

In its sample, this clonotype was seen many times. The rearrangement joins TRBV28 to TRBJ2-1; 14 bases are shared with TRBD2. V lost 4 bases and J lost 7; bases outside the gene matches: 6. Germline V gene data show CDR1 as MDHEN and CDR2 as SYDVKM. This CDR3 comprises 16 residues. CDR3 residues: CASSWGLAGVLNEQFF. The CDR3 DNA sequence: TGTGCCAGCAGTTGGGGACTAGCGGGAGTATTGAATGAGCAGTTCTTC.

This clonotype was detected ten times or more. The J gene is TRBJ1-1, the V gene TRBV20-1; D is possibly TRBD1 (5 bases). Trimming removed 7 bases at V and 3 bases at J, with 15 bases between. The germline gives CDR1 DFQATT, CDR2 SNEGSKA (reference sequence). The CDR3 is 13 residues long. Here the CDR3 DNA reads TGCAGTGTCCCACGGGGCGGTGACACTGAAGCTTTCTTT. Its protein product is CSVPRGGDTEAFF.

This clonotype was counted between two and nine times. V is TRBV19 and J is TRBJ1-2; TRBD1 matches at 7 bases. The CDR3 sequence is 13 residues long. The V gene end was trimmed by 8 bases and the J gene end by 10 bases; junction bases not matched to a gene: 13. Germline-derived CDR1 and CDR2 are LNHDA and SQIVND (reference sequence). Here the CDR3 reads CASVQQGTEDYTF. CDR3 sequence (DNA): TGTGCCAGTGTACAACAGGGGACGGAAGACTACACCTTC.

This clonotype was picked up many times. This rearrangement joins TRBV20-1 to TRBJ2-3, with D possibly being TRBD1 (7 bases). The CDR3 loop spans 15 amino acids. The germline gives CDR1 DFQATT, CDR2 SNEGSKA (reference sequence). V was shortened by 7 bases and J by 4 bases, with 21 bases between the two germline ends. The CDR3 DNA reads TGCAGTGTTCTTCGACAGGGAAGGAGGGCAGATACGCAGTATTTT. This gives the protein CSVLRQGRRADTQYF.

This clonotype occurred many times. The chain recombines TRBV29-1 with TRBJ1-1; TRBD1 matches at 9 bases. Germline CDR1 and CDR2: SQVTM and ANQGSEA. The CDR3 totals 13 residues. CDR3 region: CGDLRTGAGEAFF. CDR3 DNA sequence: TGCGGAGACCTAAGGACAGGGGCCGGAGAAGCTTTCTTT.

This clonotype was observed at least ten times. The chain joins TRBV27 to TRBJ2-5; 9 nucleotides align to TRBD2. This CDR3 is 16 amino acids long. Germline V gene lookup returns CDR1 MNHEY and CDR2 SMNVEV (reference sequence). Losses at the gene ends were 3 bases for V and 4 bases for J; bases not matched to a gene: 9. Written as DNA, the CDR3 is TGTGCCAGCAGTTTTTACCAAGCGGGGGGTAGAGAGACCCAGTACTTC. Amino acid sequence: CASSFYQAGGRETQYF.

This clonotype was detected ten times or more. The chain joins TRBV7-9 to TRBJ2-1, with D unresolved. V was pared by 5 bases and J by 2 bases, with 16 bases between. Germline V lookup: CDR1 SEHNR, CDR2 FQNEAQ (reference sequence). This CDR3 has 16 residues. The CDR3 DNA is TGTGCCAGCAGCCCACCATGGAACGGACCCTACAATGAGCAGTTCTTC. This codes for CASSPPWNGPYNEQFF.

This clonotype is categorized as medium-sized (0.01 to 0.1%). V is TRBV20-1 and J is TRBJ2-1, with no clear D. Per germline, CDR1 DFQATT and CDR2 SNEGSKA (reference sequence). The CDR3 has 14 amino acids. Trimming left V 4 bases short and J 0 bases short, with 10 bases between. The DNA for the CDR3 is TGCAGTGCTATCGGCGAAAGCTCCTACAATGAGCAGTTCTTC. It codes for CSAIGESSYNEQFF.

The table lists this clonotype with many counts. The rearrangement joins TRBV20-1 to TRBJ2-3; a weak D match, TRBD2 (6 bases). V was pared by 6 bases and J by 3 bases, with 16 bases between. Per the germline V gene, CDR1 is DFQATT and CDR2 is SNEGSKA (reference sequence). The CDR3 contains 14 residues. DNA for the CDR3: TGCAGTGCGGGAGGCAGGGTGGGAACAGATACGCAGTATTTT. Translated: CSAGGRVGTDTQYF.

The sample holds many counts of this clonotype. J is TRBJ1-1 and V is TRBV4-1, with D hard to call. The germline V and J ends were trimmed by 0 bases and 1 base, with 12 bases remaining between them. CDR3 size: 16 residues. CDR1 and CDR2 from the germline V gene are MGHRA and YSYEKL. CDR3: CASSQEDRLRNTEAFF. Here the CDR3 DNA reads TGCGCCAGCAGCCAAGAGGATAGGCTTCGGAACACTGAAGCTTTCTTT.